This TCR beta chain was identified in a study of T cell responses to AZD1222 COVID-19 vaccine. Turning to the study itself: Pooling was applied to second doses at about 4 or about 12 weeks. Study-wide results and caveats: Recipients of two AZD1222 doses showed rising Spike-specific TCR breadth and depth. Samples come after the peak T cell response, not at day 14. Clonal diversity was possibly underestimated, and the donors were mostly white British, with more females.

The method was immunoSEQ multiplex PCR; TCRdb's version includes in-frame clones alone and lacks a portion of them. The table records some 120,000 clones, approximately 90% of them present only once. As concerns this clone: Its antigen is not known.

The CDR3 runs to 13 residues. The V and J ends lost 2 bases and 4 bases respectively, with 3 bases between them. The germline V gene encodes CDR1 LGHDT and CDR2 YNNKEL (reference sequence). This chain uses TRBV3-1 (or the pseudogene TRBV3-2) with TRBJ1-6; D is ambiguous. The sequence came from an adult in good health. Sequences were derived from peripheral blood, sampled on day 0 of AZD1222 vaccination. CDR3 sequence: CASSQRYNSPLHF. The DNA for the CDR3 is TGTGCCAGCAGCCAACGTTATAATTCACCCCTCCACTTT.